Shown below are 18 T cell receptor beta chains from a single sample sequenced in a study of PD-1 blockade in classical Hodgkin lymphoma. Produced via immunoSEQ multiplex PCR; TCRdb's table is partial and in-frame only. The repertoire holds approximately 25,000 clones, with approximately 69% as singletons. There was relapse after autologous stem cell transplantation in every patient, and there was variation in brentuximab vedotin exposure. The material sequenced was peripheral blood mononuclear cells (PBMCs), taken at baseline. All receptors come from a human donor with classical Hodgkin lymphoma.

This clone has a handful of counts. The rearrangement links TRBV10-1 to TRBJ2-7, with TRBD2 as a possible D gene (7 bases). Germline values: CDR1 WNHNN, CDR2 SYGVQD (reference sequence). Trimming left V 7 bases short and J 7 bases short, with 23 bases between. The length of the CDR3 is 15 residues. The CDR3 region is CASTNGGQAYGEQYF. In DNA, the CDR3 is TGCGCCAGCACCAACGGGGGGCAGGCCTACGGGGAGCAGTACTTC.

The chain has TRBV9 and TRBJ1-1; D not resolved. In germline, CDR1 is SGDLS, CDR2 YYNGEE. The germline V and J ends were trimmed by 6 bases and 0 bases, with 15 bases remaining between them. This CDR3 contains 15 residues. The DNA for the CDR3 is TGTGCCAGCACCCCTAGCCCATCCATGAACACTGAAGCTTTCTTT. Encoded protein: CASTPSPSMNTEAFF.

The chain has TRBV7-2 and TRBJ2-3; 8 bases are a match to TRBD2. Germline CDR1 reads SGHTA; CDR2 reads FQGNSA. The length of the CDR3 is 15 residues. V shed 3 bases, J shed 4 bases, and the junction held 6 bases outside the gene matches. The CDR3 sequence is CASSFNGGAPDTQYF. The CDR3 coding sequence is TGTGCCAGCAGCTTCAACGGGGGGGCCCCAGATACGCAGTATTTT.

This clone was found a few times. CDR3 nucleotide sequence: TGTGCCAGTATTCCAGAAGTGTTCGGGACCTACAATGAGCAGTTCTTC. This gives the protein CASIPEVFGTYNEQFF. The chain links TRBV19 to TRBJ2-1, with a tentative D call TRBD2 (5 bases). CDR1 is LNHDA and CDR2 is SQIVND in the germline V gene (reference sequence). V lost 7 bases and J lost 2, with 18 bases in between. This CDR3 contains 16 residues.

This clone is a singleton in its sample. V is TRBV7-2 and J is TRBJ1-5; D is perhaps TRBD1 (5 bases). This CDR3 spans 16 amino acids. V was shortened by 2 bases and J by 1 base, with 12 bases between the two germline ends. CDR1 is SGHTA and CDR2 is FQGNSA in the germline V gene. The CDR3 protein is CASSLFPGPSNQPQHF. CDR3 coding DNA: TGTGCCAGCAGCTTATTCCCAGGGCCCAGCAATCAGCCCCAGCATTTT.

The chain carries TRBV7-9 and TRBJ2-7; TRBD1 aligns across 7 bases. CDR1 and CDR2 from the germline V gene are SEHNR and FQNEAQ (reference sequence). V trimming: 6 bases; J trimming: 5 bases; junction bases outside the gene matches: 10. The length of the CDR3 is 14 residues. The CDR3 here is CASSSPLTGDEQYF. CDR3 bases: TGTGCCAGCAGTTCTCCTCTCACAGGGGACGAGCAGTACTTC. Combining the CDR3 with reference TRBV7-9 and TRBJ2-7 gives the whole variable domain DTGVSQNPRHKITKRGQNVTFRCDPISEHNRLYWYRQTLGQGPEFLTYFQNEAQLEKSRLLSDRFSAERPKGSFSTLEIQRTEQGDSAMYLCASSSPLTGDEQYFGPGTRLTVT.

The chain is built from TRBV7-9 and TRBJ1-5; D possibly corresponds to TRBD1 (6 bases). The CDR3 totals 14 residues. V gave up 4 bases and J gave up 1 base, with 8 bases separating them. Germline CDR1 reads SEHNR; CDR2 reads FQNEAQ (reference sequence). The CDR3: CASSSGASNQPQHF. Written as DNA, the CDR3 is TGTGCCAGCAGCTCGGGGGCCAGCAATCAGCCCCAGCATTTT.

The chain couples TRBV5-4 to TRBJ2-1; a possible D gene is TRBD2 (6 bases). The V end lost 0 bases, the J end lost 6 bases, and 13 bases lay between the germline ends. Germline-derived CDR1 and CDR2 are SGHNT and YYREEE (reference sequence). The CDR3 contains 15 residues. As DNA, the CDR3 is TGTGCCAGCAGCTTGGTGGCGGGGCTGGGCAATGAGCAGTTCTTC. Its protein product is CASSLVAGLGNEQFF.

This clone has a handful of counts. The J gene is TRBJ1-2, the V gene TRBV19, with no clear D. Trimming took 3 bases from V and 7 from J, leaving 15 bases between them. The CDR3 totals 14 residues. Per germline, CDR1 LNHDA and CDR2 SQIVND (reference sequence). The CDR3 DNA follows: TGTGCCAGTAGTATCGAAAGGGAGAGATTTGGCTACACCTTC. Protein sequence: CASSIERERFGYTF.

The chain recombines TRBV11-2 with TRBJ2-7; D not certain. CDR3 length: 15 residues. Germline CDR1 SGHAT, CDR2 FQNNGV. V was cut by 5 bases and J by 3 bases, with 17 bases left in between. The CDR3 DNA reads TGTGCCAGCAGCGCCCTGGCAGGAGAGGTCTACGAGCAGTACTTC. Translation gives CASSALAGEVYEQYF.

The chain couples TRBV7-9 to TRBJ2-1; D is perhaps TRBD1 (6 bases). CDR1 and CDR2 from the germline V gene are SEHNR and FQNEAQ (reference sequence). V was trimmed by 3 bases and J by 4 bases, leaving 13 bases between them. This CDR3 is 15 amino acids long. The CDR3 DNA is TGTGCCAGCAGCTTTGAGGGGGACCCATACAATGAGCAGTTCTTC. Amino acid sequence: CASSFEGDPYNEQFF.

CDR3 in amino acids: CASSLSGGTEAFF. CDR3 DNA sequence: TGTGCCAGCAGCTTATCGGGGGGGACTGAAGCTTTCTTT. The V and J genes are TRBV11-3 and TRBJ1-1; D might be TRBD1 (5 bases). The germline V and J ends were trimmed by 2 bases and 5 bases, with 9 bases remaining between them. From germline, CDR1 is SGHNT and CDR2 YENEEA. This CDR3 spans 13 amino acids.

This clone has more than one count but fewer than ten. The CDR3 sequence: CASSLSGGLGETQYF. CDR3 nucleotides: TGCGCCAGCAGCTTGAGTGGGGGGCTGGGGGAGACCCAGTACTTC. The rearrangement uses TRBV5-1 and TRBJ2-5; D is tentatively TRBD1 or TRBD2 (6 bases each). The V end was cut by 1 base, the J end by 5 bases, with 15 bases between. The CDR3 has 15 residues. CDR1 and CDR2 (germline): SGHRS, YFSETQ.

J is TRBJ2-7 and V is TRBV6-6; D is possibly TRBD1 (5 bases). This CDR3 is built from 14 residues. Trimming removed 5 bases from V and 4 bases from J, with 15 bases in between. Germline V gives CDR1 MNHNY, CDR2 SVGAGI (reference sequence). The CDR3 DNA reads as TGTGCCAGCAGTACCCCGGACACTCTATACGAGCAGTACTTC. Translated: CASSTPDTLYEQYF.

Here the CDR3 reads CASSISGQMNTGELFF. CDR3 in DNA: TGTGCCAGTAGTATTTCGGGACAAATGAACACCGGGGAGCTGTTTTTT. This chain joins TRBV19 and TRBJ2-2, with D possibly matching TRBD1 (6 bases). Germline CDR1 is LNHDA and CDR2 is SQIVND (reference sequence). Deletions cut 3 bases from V and 1 base from J, with 12 bases between. The CDR3 runs to 16 residues.

CDR3 sequence (DNA): TGTGCCAGCAGTTTAGTGGCGGGGGCAGCTAATGAAAAACTGTTTTTT. Its translation: CASSLVAGAANEKLFF. The rearrangement links TRBV27 to TRBJ1-4; the D gene is possibly TRBD1 (6 bases). Germline assignment: CDR1 MNHEY and CDR2 SMNVEV (reference sequence). Trimming left V 2 bases short and J 3 bases short, with 13 bases between. The CDR3 consists of 16 residues.

V usage is TRBV5-1 and J usage is TRBJ1-1; D remains unclear. V was pared by 1 base and J by 3 bases, with 10 bases between. The germline CDR1 and CDR2 sequences are SGHRS and YFSETQ. This CDR3 is built from 14 residues. The CDR3 DNA reads TGCGCCAGCAGCTTGCGAGCGCTAGACACTGAAGCTTTCTTT. This encodes CASSLRALDTEAFF.

The chain carries TRBV11-2 and TRBJ2-7; no definite D call. Per the germline V gene, CDR1 is SGHAT and CDR2 is FQNNGV. The CDR3 contains 12 residues. The V and J ends lost 1 base and 7 bases respectively, with 8 bases between them. DNA for the CDR3: TGTGCCAGCAGCTTAGTCCCATGGGAGCAGTACTTC. As protein: CASSLVPWEQYF.